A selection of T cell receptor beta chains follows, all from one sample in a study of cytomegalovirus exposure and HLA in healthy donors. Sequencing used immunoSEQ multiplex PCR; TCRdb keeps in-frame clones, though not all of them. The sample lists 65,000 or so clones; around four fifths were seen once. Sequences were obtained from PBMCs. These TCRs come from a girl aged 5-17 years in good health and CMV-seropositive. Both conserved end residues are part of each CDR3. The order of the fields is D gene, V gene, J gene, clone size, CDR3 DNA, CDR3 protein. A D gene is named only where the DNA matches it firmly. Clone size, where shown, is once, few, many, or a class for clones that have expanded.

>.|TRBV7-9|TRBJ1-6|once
TGTGCCAGCAGCCTATCTTCCGGGAGAAATTCACCCCTCCACTTT
CASSLSSGRNSPLHF
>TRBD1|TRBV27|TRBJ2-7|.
TGTGCCAGCAGTTTATGGGGACAGGGCGAGCAGTACTTC
CASSLWGQGEQYF
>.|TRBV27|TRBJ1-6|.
TGTGCCAGCAGTACAGGGAGTAATTCACCCCTCCACTTT
CASSTGSNSPLHF
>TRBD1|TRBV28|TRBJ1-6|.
TGTGCCAGCAGTTTGGCCGACAGGGAGGCCCCCCTCCACTTT
CASSLADREAPLHF
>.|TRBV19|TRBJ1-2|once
TGTGCCAGTAGTATAGTTTGGCGGGGCTATGGCTACACCTTC
CASSIVWRGYGYTF
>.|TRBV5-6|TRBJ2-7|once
TGTGCCAGCAGCTTCGGCTCAGGGGTAAGAGAGCAGTACTTC
CASSFGSGVREQYF
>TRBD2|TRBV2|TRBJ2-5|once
TGTGCCAGCAGCTCCGGACTAGCGGGGGGTAAAGAGACCCAGTACTTC
CASSSGLAGGKETQYF
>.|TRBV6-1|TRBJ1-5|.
TGTGCCAGCTCGAAGGGTCAGGGAAGCAATCAGCCCCAGCATTTT
CASSKGQGSNQPQHF
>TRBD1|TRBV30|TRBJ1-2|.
TGTGCCGGACAGGTTGACTATGGCTACACCTTC
CAGQVDYGYTF
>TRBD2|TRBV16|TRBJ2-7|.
TGTGCCAGCAGCCTTTGGCGGACTAGCGGGAACGAGCAGTACTTC
CASSLWRTSGNEQYF
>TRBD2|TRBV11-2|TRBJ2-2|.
TGTGCCAGCAGCTTAGGGGCGGGGGGGAGCACCGGGGAGCTGTTTTTT
CASSLGAGGSTGELFF
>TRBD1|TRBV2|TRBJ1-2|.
TGTGCCAGCAGTGAAGGCAGACAGGGCTATGGCTACACCTTC
CASSEGRQGYGYTF
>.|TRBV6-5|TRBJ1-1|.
TGTGCCAGCAGTTATTTCCGGAACACTGAAGCTTTCTTT
CASSYFRNTEAFF
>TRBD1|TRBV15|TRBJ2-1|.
TGTGCCACCGGCAGGGGGCCCTACAATGAGCAGTTCTTC
CATGRGPYNEQFF
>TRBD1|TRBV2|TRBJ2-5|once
TGTGCCAGCAGCCCCTGGGACAGGTACCAAGAGACCCAGTACTTC
CASSPWDRYQETQYF
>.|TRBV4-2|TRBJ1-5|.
TGTGCCAGCAGCCAAGATAGAAGCAATCAGCCCCAGCATTTT
CASSQDRSNQPQHF
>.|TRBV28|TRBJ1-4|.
TGTGCCAGCAGTTTAGGCCCGGGTGGTTCTGAAAAACTGTTTTTT
CASSLGPGGSEKLFF
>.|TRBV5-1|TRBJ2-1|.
TGCGCCAGCAGCTTGCGGGAAAAGGGTTACAATGAGCAGTTCTTC
CASSLREKGYNEQFF
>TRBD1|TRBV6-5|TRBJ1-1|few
TGTGCCAGCAGATATGGGACAGCCTTGAACACTGAAGCTTTCTTT
CASRYGTALNTEAFF
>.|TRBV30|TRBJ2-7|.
TGTGCCTGGAGCAGGAGGGAGCCCTACGAGCAGTACTTC
CAWSRREPYEQYF
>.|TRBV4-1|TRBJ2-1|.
TGCGCCAGCAGCGCCCCCAGCAATGAGCAGTTCTTC
CASSAPSNEQFF
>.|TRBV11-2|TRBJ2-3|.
TGTGCCAGCAGCTTTTGGTTAGCGGACGGGAATACGCAGTATTTT
CASSFWLADGNTQYF
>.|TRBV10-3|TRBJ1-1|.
TGTGCCATCAGCGTAAGGGAGGCCACTGAAGCTTTCTTT
CAISVREATEAFF
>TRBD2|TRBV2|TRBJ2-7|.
TGTGCCAGCAGCTTCCCCGGACTAGCGGACTCCTACGAGCAGTACTTC
CASSFPGLADSYEQYF
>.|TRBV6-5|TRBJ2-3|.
TGTGCCAGCAGTCTATTAAACACAGATACGCAGTATTTT
CASSLLNTDTQYF
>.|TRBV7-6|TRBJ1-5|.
TGTGCCAGCAGCTTAGATGGCTATCAGCCCCAGCATTTT
CASSLDGYQPQHF
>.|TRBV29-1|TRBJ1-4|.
TGCAGCGTTTTTTCCGGAAAACTGTTTTTT
CSVFSGKLFF
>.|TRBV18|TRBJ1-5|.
TGTGCCAGCTCCGCCCAGAGGCAGACCAATCAGCCCCAGCATTTT
CASSAQRQTNQPQHF
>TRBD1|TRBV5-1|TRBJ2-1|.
TGCGCCAGCAAAAGACAGGGGGCATGGGAGCAGTTCTTC
CASKRQGAWEQFF
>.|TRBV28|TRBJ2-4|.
TGTGCCAGCAGTTCAGGGGGGACACAGAAAAACATTCAGTACTTC
CASSSGGTQKNIQYF